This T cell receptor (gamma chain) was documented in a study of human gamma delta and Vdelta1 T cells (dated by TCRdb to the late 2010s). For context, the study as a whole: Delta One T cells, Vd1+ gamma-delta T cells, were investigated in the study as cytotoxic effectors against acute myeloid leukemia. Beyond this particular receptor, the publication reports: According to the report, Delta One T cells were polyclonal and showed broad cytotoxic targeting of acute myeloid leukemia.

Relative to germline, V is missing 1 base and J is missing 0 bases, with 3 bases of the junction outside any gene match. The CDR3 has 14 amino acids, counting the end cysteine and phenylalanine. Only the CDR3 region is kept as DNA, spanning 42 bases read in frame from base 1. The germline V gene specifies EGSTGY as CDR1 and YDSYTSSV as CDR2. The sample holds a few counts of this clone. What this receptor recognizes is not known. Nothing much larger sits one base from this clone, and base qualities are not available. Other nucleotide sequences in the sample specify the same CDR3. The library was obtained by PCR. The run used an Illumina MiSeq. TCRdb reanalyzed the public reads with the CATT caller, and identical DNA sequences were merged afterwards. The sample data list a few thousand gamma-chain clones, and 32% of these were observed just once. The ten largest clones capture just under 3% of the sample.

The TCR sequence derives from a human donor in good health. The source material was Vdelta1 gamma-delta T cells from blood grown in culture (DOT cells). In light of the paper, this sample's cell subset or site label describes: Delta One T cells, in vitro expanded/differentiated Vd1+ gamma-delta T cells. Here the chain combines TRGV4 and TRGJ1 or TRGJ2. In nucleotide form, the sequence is TGTGCCACCTGGGATGGATTGAATTATTATAAGAAACTCTTT. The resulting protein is CATWDGLNYYKKLF.